This is a list of T cell receptor beta chains from one sample in a study of blood T cell repertoires in COVID-19. Here immunoSEQ multiplex PCR was the method, and the copy in TCRdb shows in-frame clones only, minus some. Among around 220,000 clones listed, roughly 84% were seen once. Sequenced sample: PBMCs or T cells enriched from blood (not recorded which). The receptors here all came from a woman between 35 and 50 years old who had recovered from COVID-19. Both conserved end residues are part of each CDR3. A D gene is named only where the DNA matches it firmly. Size tells how often a clone was seen (once, few, many) or the class of an expanded clone, and some rows leave it out.

>-|TRBJ2-1|-|15|TRBV7-9
CASSLGQGTNNEQFF
TGTGCCAGCAGCTTAGGGCAGGGGACAAACAATGAGCAGTTCTTC
>-|TRBJ2-5|-|15|TRBV19
CASRSRISIQETQYF
TGTGCCAGTAGGAGTAGAATATCCATCCAAGAGACCCAGTACTTC
>TRBD1|TRBJ1-1|-|15|TRBV13
CASSLGDRSNTEAFF
TGTGCCAGCAGCTTGGGGGACAGGTCGAACACTGAAGCTTTCTTT
>-|TRBJ2-2|once|15|TRBV5-1
CASSFSGSGGGELFF
TGCGCCAGCAGCTTCTCCGGGAGCGGTGGCGGGGAGCTGTTTTTT
>-|TRBJ2-5|-|14|TRBV11-2
CASSLGQVQETQYF
TGTGCCAGCAGCTTAGGACAGGTACAAGAGACCCAGTACTTC
>TRBD1|TRBJ1-5|-|13|TRBV18
CASSPDRDQPQHF
TGTGCCAGCTCACCAGACAGGGATCAGCCCCAGCATTTT
>-|TRBJ2-3|-|14|TRBV23-1
CASSQMQGTDTQYF
TGCGCCAGCAGTCAAATGCAGGGAACAGATACGCAGTATTTT
>TRBD1|TRBJ1-5|-|14|TRBV2
CASSALGQGQPQHF
TGTGCCAGCAGTGCCCTCGGACAGGGCCAGCCCCAGCATTTT
>-|TRBJ2-1|-|15|TRBV19
CASNDLSGKYNEQFF
TGTGCCAGTAACGACCTTTCGGGAAAGTACAATGAGCAGTTCTTC
>-|TRBJ2-1|-|14|TRBV5-1
CASSLGVSYNEQFF
TGCGCCAGCAGCTTAGGGGTATCCTACAATGAGCAGTTCTTC
>TRBD1|TRBJ2-3|-|15|TRBV28
CASSLQGPSTDTQYF
TGTGCCAGCAGTCTACAGGGGCCTAGCACAGATACGCAGTATTTT
>TRBD1|TRBJ1-5|-|13|TRBV27
CASSLDRAKPQHF
TGTGCCAGCAGCCTGGACAGGGCAAAGCCCCAGCATTTT
>TRBD2|TRBJ2-1|few|15|TRBV30
CAWSQELAGGNEQFF
TGTGCCTGGTCCCAGGAGCTAGCGGGAGGAAATGAGCAGTTCTTC
>TRBD1|TRBJ1-1|-|14|TRBV2
CASRHRGLNTEAFF
TGTGCCAGCAGGCACAGGGGGCTGAACACTGAAGCTTTCTTT
>-|TRBJ1-2|many|12|TRBV3-1/TRBV3-2
CASSQDRRGYTF
TGTGCCAGCAGCCAAGATCGCAGAGGCTACACCTTC
>TRBD1|TRBJ1-2|-|16|TRBV28
CASSWGGGQGFYGYTF
TGTGCCAGCAGCTGGGGTGGGGGACAGGGGTTCTATGGCTACACCTTC
>TRBD1|TRBJ2-3|-|15|TRBV7-3
CASSLNRGGTDTQYF
TGTGCCAGCAGCTTAAACAGGGGTGGCACAGATACGCAGTATTTT
>-|TRBJ1-5|-|13|TRBV5-1
CASSLAPGQPQHF
TGCGCCAGCAGCTTGGCCCCAGGACAGCCCCAGCATTTT
>TRBD2|TRBJ2-7|-|16|TRBV19
CASSISGLAGGKEQYF
TGTGCCAGTAGTATATCCGGACTAGCGGGAGGTAAGGAGCAGTACTTC
>-|TRBJ2-3|few|13|TRBV4-1
CASSHPRTDTQYF
TGCGCCAGCAGCCACCCTCGGACAGATACGCAGTATTTT
>-|TRBJ1-2|-|13|TRBV19
CASSLGGAHGYTF
TGTGCCAGTAGCCTAGGAGGGGCCCATGGCTACACCTTC
>TRBD2|TRBJ2-2|-|15|TRBV27
CASSTSTGGTGELFF
TGTGCCAGCAGCACTAGCACGGGGGGCACCGGGGAGCTGTTTTTT
>-|TRBJ2-5|-|15|TRBV6-2/TRBV6-3
CASSRRELEGETQYF
TGTGCCAGCAGTCGCCGTGAGCTCGAGGGAGAGACCCAGTACTTC
>-|TRBJ2-1|-|14|TRBV3-1/TRBV3-2
CASSQDPGSAEQFF
TGTGCCAGCAGCCAAGACCCAGGTTCTGCTGAGCAGTTCTTC
>TRBD1|TRBJ1-2|once|14|TRBV19
CASSAMTGKYGYTF
TGTGCCAGTAGTGCGATGACAGGGAAATATGGCTACACCTTC
>-|TRBJ1-1|once|16|TRBV9
CASSVATGALNTEAFF
TGTGCCAGCAGCGTAGCTACGGGAGCCTTGAACACTGAAGCTTTCTTT
>-|TRBJ2-3|-|18|TRBV5-6
CASSLVSIRTLSTDTQYF
TGTGCCAGCAGCTTGGTCTCTATTCGGACACTGAGCACAGATACGCAGTATTTT
>-|TRBJ2-5|-|14|TRBV28
CASAIGASRPTQYF
TGTGCCAGCGCCATAGGAGCGTCGAGGCCGACCCAGTACTTC
>-|TRBJ1-4|-|13|TRBV5-1
CASSLAGVEKLFF
TGCGCCAGCAGCTTGGCAGGGGTGGAAAAACTGTTTTTT
>TRBD2|TRBJ2-7|-|16|TRBV28
CASTMTSGRFSYEQYF
TGTGCCAGCACCATGACTAGCGGGAGGTTCTCCTACGAGCAGTACTTC
>TRBD2|TRBJ2-3|-|14|TRBV29-1
CSVDPAGATDTQYF
TGCAGCGTTGATCCAGCGGGGGCCACAGATACGCAGTATTTT
>TRBD1|TRBJ1-2|-|16|TRBV18
CASSPDRETGGRGYTF
TGTGCCAGCTCGCCCGACCGCGAGACAGGGGGTCGTGGCTACACCTTC
>-|TRBJ2-7|-|14|TRBV7-9
CASTPVDTPYEQYF
TGTGCCAGCACCCCGGTGGACACCCCCTACGAGCAGTACTTC
>-|TRBJ2-1|-|17|TRBV24-1
CATSDRRRLHSYNEQFF
TGTGCCACCAGTGATCGCCGCAGATTACACTCCTACAATGAGCAGTTCTTC
>TRBD2|TRBJ2-1|-|13|TRBV4-1
CASSYGLAGEQFF
TGCGCCAGCAGCTATGGACTAGCTGGAGAGCAGTTCTTC
>TRBD2|TRBJ2-1|-|18|TRBV24-1
CATSPHSGRAGEYNEQFF
TGTGCCACCTCTCCTCATAGCGGGAGGGCCGGAGAGTACAATGAGCAGTTCTTC
>-|TRBJ2-1|-|15|TRBV5-1
CASSLAQGGYNEQFF
TGCGCCAGCAGCTTGGCTCAGGGGGGTTACAATGAGCAGTTCTTC
>TRBD2|TRBJ2-7|-|16|TRBV9
CASSAILAEPRYEQYF
TGTGCCAGCAGCGCAATACTAGCGGAACCTCGATACGAGCAGTACTTC
>-|TRBJ2-7|-|14|TRBV27
CASSFAGSSYEQYF
TGTGCCAGCAGTTTTGCGGGAAGCTCCTACGAGCAGTACTTC
>-|TRBJ2-7|-|14|TRBV30
CAWSPLGGGSEQYF
TGTGCCTGGAGTCCACTAGGGGGAGGGAGCGAGCAGTACTTC
>-|TRBJ2-1|few|16|TRBV14
CASSQKLTGVANEQFF
TGTGCCAGCAGCCAGAAACTAACGGGAGTGGCAAATGAGCAGTTCTTC
>-|TRBJ1-1|-|14|TRBV9
CASSVGSRGTEAFF
TGTGCCAGCAGCGTAGGGTCTCGAGGCACTGAAGCTTTCTTT
>-|TRBJ1-1|-|14|TRBV28
CASSRGGSDTEAFF
TGTGCCAGCAGTAGGGGGGGATCGGACACTGAAGCTTTCTTT
>-|TRBJ1-1|-|16|TRBV4-1
CASSHAWNRENTEAFF
TGCGCCAGCAGCCACGCGTGGAACAGGGAGAACACTGAAGCTTTCTTT
>-|TRBJ1-5|-|16|TRBV7-9
CASSLASGGGNQPQHF
TGTGCCAGCAGCTTAGCGAGTGGGGGCGGCAATCAGCCCCAGCATTTT
>-|TRBJ2-1|-|15|TRBV5-5
CATSLYREPYNEQFF
TGTGCCACCTCCCTTTACAGGGAACCCTACAATGAGCAGTTCTTC
>-|TRBJ2-4|-|15|TRBV5-5
CASTRSGSWEDIQYF
TGTGCCAGCACCCGGTCGGGGTCCTGGGAGGACATTCAGTACTTC
>-|TRBJ1-1|-|13|TRBV30
CAWILSGPAPAFF
TGTGCCTGGATTTTATCAGGGCCGGCCCCAGCTTTCTTT
>-|TRBJ1-2|-|13|TRBV5-6
CASSFTVESGYTF
TGTGCCAGCAGCTTTACTGTGGAGAGTGGCTACACCTTC
>TRBD2|TRBJ2-3|few|15|TRBV27
CASSGLALSTDTQYF
TGTGCCAGCAGCGGACTAGCGCTCAGCACAGATACGCAGTATTTT
>-|TRBJ1-3|-|14|TRBV14
CASSRVHPGNTIYF
TGTGCCAGCAGCCGGGTGCACCCGGGTAACACCATATATTTT
>TRBD2|TRBJ2-2|-|15|TRBV4-1
CASSRLAENTGELFF
TGCGCCAGCAGCCGACTAGCGGAGAACACCGGGGAGCTGTTTTTT
>TRBD2|TRBJ2-3|-|16|TRBV7-2
CASSFGTSGGTDTQYF
TGTGCCAGCAGCTTTGGGACTAGCGGGGGCACAGATACGCAGTATTTT
>-|TRBJ2-3|-|13|TRBV4-1
CASSTLQGLWQYF
TGCGCCAGCAGCACCTTGCAGGGACTGTGGCAGTATTTT
>TRBD1|TRBJ1-2|-|13|TRBV3-1/TRBV3-2
CASSQPGGDGYTF
TGTGCCAGCAGCCAACCAGGGGGCGATGGCTACACCTTC
>-|TRBJ2-6|few|13|TRBV27
CASSSGGANVLTF
TGTGCCAGCAGTTCGGGAGGGGCCAACGTCCTGACTTTC
>TRBD2|TRBJ2-3|-|17|TRBV7-8
CASSEIRLAASTDTQYF
TGTGCCAGCAGCGAAATTCGACTAGCGGCAAGCACAGATACGCAGTATTTT
>TRBD1|TRBJ1-4|-|16|TRBV25-1
CASSAGQGPSNEKLFF
TGTGCCAGCAGTGCGGGACAGGGGCCCTCTAATGAAAAACTGTTTTTT
>TRBD2|TRBJ2-1|-|16|TRBV30
CAWSVSGRGSYNEQFF
TGTGCCTGGAGTGTAAGCGGGAGAGGTTCCTACAATGAGCAGTTCTTC